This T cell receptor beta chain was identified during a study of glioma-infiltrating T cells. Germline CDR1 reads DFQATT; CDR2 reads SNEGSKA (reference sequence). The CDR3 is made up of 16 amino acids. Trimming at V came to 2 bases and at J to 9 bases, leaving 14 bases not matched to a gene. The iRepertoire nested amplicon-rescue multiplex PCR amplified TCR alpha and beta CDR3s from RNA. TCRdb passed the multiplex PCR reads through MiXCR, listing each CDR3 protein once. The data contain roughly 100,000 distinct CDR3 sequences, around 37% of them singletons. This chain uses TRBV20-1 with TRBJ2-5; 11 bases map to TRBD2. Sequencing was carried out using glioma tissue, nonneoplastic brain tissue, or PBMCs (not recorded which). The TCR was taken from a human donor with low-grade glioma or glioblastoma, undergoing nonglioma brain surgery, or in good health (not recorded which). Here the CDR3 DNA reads TGCAGTGCTAGAATTACTAGCGGGAGCCTTCCCGGGGCCCAGTACTTC. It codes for CSARITSGSLPGAQYF.